Listed here are 30 T cell receptor beta chains from one sample, sequenced in a study of T cells in Graves' hyperthyroidism and ophthalmopathy. TCR beta CDR3 regions were amplified from RNA. Primed by the HTBI set, a first-round RT-PCR was run on the TCR CDR3. Each CDR3 protein is one row after TCRdb ran MiXCR on the multiplex PCR reads. Among a few hundred thousand distinct CDR3 sequences, roughly 25% were seen once, and the ten largest hold less than 75%. The sequenced sample was blood. The receptors shown here come from a middle-aged man with Graves' hyperthyroidism.

V is TRBV9 and J is TRBJ2-1, with D possibly TRBD2 on 5 matching bases. There are 14 residues in the CDR3. V shed 0 bases and J shed 5 bases, with 9 bases lying between them. The germline V gene encodes CDR1 SGDLS and CDR2 YYNGEE. The CDR3 region has the DNA TGTGCCAGCAGCGTAGAAGGGAGCAACAATGAGCAGTTCTTC. The encoded protein is CASSVEGSNNEQFF.

This clonotype was observed many times. This sequence joins TRBV28 and TRBJ2-3, with a possible D match to TRBD2 (6 bases). V gave up 1 base and J gave up 3 bases, with 14 bases separating them. The CDR3 sequence is 16 residues long. CDR1 and CDR2 (germline): MDHEN, SYDVKM. The CDR3 DNA follows: TGTGCCAGCAGTTTATACGGGATCGGGGGAACAGATACGCAGTATTTT. Translated: CASSLYGIGGTDTQYF.

On this clonotype: This clone may be a read error of a much larger clone one base away. The gene calls are TRBV5-5 and TRBJ1-5, with TRBD1 as a possible D gene (6 bases). CDR3 length: 18 amino acids. Germline-derived CDR1 and CDR2 are SGHKS and YYEKEE (reference sequence). The CDR3 DNA is TGTGCCAGCAGCTTAGGGGGGCGCGGGTCTTATAGCAATCAGCTCCAGCATTTT. Amino acids: CASSLGGRGSYSNQLQHF.

The chain combines TRBV7-6 with TRBJ2-5; D gene uncertain. Germline CDR1 reads SGHVS; CDR2 reads FNYEAQ. The CDR3 extends over 14 amino acids. With 1 base removed from V and 2 bases from J, the gap between germline ends came to 8 bases. This CDR3 is CASSLGRKQETQYF. The CDR3 DNA reads TGTGCCAGCAGCTTAGGGCGGAAACAAGAGACCCAGTACTTC.

DNA of the CDR3: TGTGCCAGTAGTCCCTGGGGGGCCCCCTCTTCTTACGAGCAGTACTTC. This encodes CASSPWGAPSSYEQYF. The chain is built from TRBV19 and TRBJ2-7; either TRBD1 or TRBD2 may fit D (6 bases each). Trimming left V 5 bases short and J 4 bases short, with 21 bases between. Germline lookup yields CDR1 LNHDA and CDR2 SQIVND (reference sequence). The CDR3 spans 16 residues.

As for this clonotype: This may be a read error: a much more frequent sequence differs by one nucleotide. The chain is built from TRBV20-1 and TRBJ2-3, with 7 bases lining up with TRBD2. With V trimmed by 1 base and J by 2 bases, 6 bases remained unmatched. Looked up from germline, CDR1 is DFQATT and CDR2 is SNEGSKA (reference sequence). The CDR3 is made up of 15 amino acids. The chain's CDR3 is CSARALAVHTDTQYF. Here the CDR3 DNA reads TGCAGTGCTAGAGCTCTAGCGGTTCACACAGATACGCAGTATTTT.

This clonotype was detected only a few times. One base away lies a much larger clone, so this may be a sequencing read error. This chain uses TRBV6-1 with TRBJ1-1, with 8 bases identical to TRBD1. Germline CDR1 is MNHNS and CDR2 is SASEGT. This CDR3 region has 14 residues. CDR3 DNA sequence: TGTGCCAGCAGGCCGACAGGGGCCAACACTGAAGCTCTCTTT. Protein: CASRPTGANTEALF.

This clonotype has a count of ten or more. This rearrangement joins TRBV27 to TRBJ1-1; the D is unclear. Germline-derived CDR1 and CDR2 are MNHEY and SMNVEV (reference sequence). The CDR3 totals 14 residues. Trimming shortened V by 9 bases and J by 1 base, and 15 bases separated the two germline ends. The CDR3 region is CASGSTRGNTEAFF. The CDR3 region has the DNA TGTGCCAGTGGTTCAACCCGAGGGAACACTGAAGCTTTCTTT.

The V call is TRBV7-9, the J call TRBJ1-4; 7 nucleotides line up with TRBD1. Trimming at V came to 5 bases and at J to 4 bases, leaving 7 bases not matched to a gene. Germline assignment: CDR1 SEHNR and CDR2 FQNEAQ (reference sequence). This CDR3 contains 15 residues. The CDR3 loop is CASSSTGTVNEKLFF. In DNA form, the CDR3 reads TGTGCCAGCAGCAGTACCGGGACAGTTAATGAAAAACTGTTTTTT.

In its sample, this clonotype was seen many times. This rearrangement joins TRBV28 to TRBJ1-1, with a weak D call TRBD1 (6 bases). Germline CDR1 is MDHEN and CDR2 is SYDVKM. This CDR3 comprises 13 residues. V shed 5 bases and J shed 5 bases, with 12 bases lying between them. CDR3 bases: TGTGCCAGCAGTGATACAGGGAGGACTGAAGCTTTCTTT. Translating gives CASSDTGRTEAFF.

The DNA of the CDR3 is TGTGCCAGCAGTCCGGGGGGAACGGCCACTGAAGCTTTCTTT. Its translation is CASSPGGTATEAFF. The J gene is TRBJ1-1, the V gene TRBV27, with D perhaps matching TRBD1 (5 bases). From germline, CDR1 is MNHEY and CDR2 SMNVEV (reference sequence). The CDR3 covers 14 residues. Trimming shortened V by 5 bases and J by 4 bases, and 14 bases separated the two germline ends.

The chain employs TRBV20-1 and TRBJ2-4; 7 bases are a match to TRBD1. The CDR3 covers 15 residues. Trimming at V came to 0 bases and at J to 5 bases, leaving 7 bases not matched to a gene. CDR1 and CDR2 from the germline V gene are DFQATT and SNEGSKA (reference sequence). The CDR3 protein is CSARDLTGRENIQYF. For the CDR3, the DNA is TGCAGTGCTAGAGACCTGACAGGGCGAGAAAACATTCAGTACTTC.

This rearrangement joins TRBV14 to TRBJ2-1; possible D gene TRBD2, 6 bases. Germline-derived CDR1 and CDR2 are SGHDN and FVKESK. The V gene lost 4 bases and the J gene lost 7 bases, with 20 bases spanning the gap. The CDR3 runs to 16 residues. For the CDR3, the DNA is TGTGCCAGCAGCCCCCCCCAGTGGGCGGGACTGAATGAGCAGTTCTTC. This encodes CASSPPQWAGLNEQFF.

This clonotype has only a few counts. The rearrangement uses TRBV18 and TRBJ1-1, with 9 bases lining up with TRBD1. J was trimmed by 3 bases and V by 4 bases; bases with no gene match: 6. This CDR3 is 15 amino acids long. Per germline, CDR1 KGHSH and CDR2 LQKENI. The CDR3 nucleotides read TGTGCCAGCTCACGTACAGGGGGCTCGTACACTGAAGCTTTCTTT. This codes for CASSRTGGSYTEAFF.

Only a few counts were recorded for this clonotype. The rearrangement joins TRBV3-1 to TRBJ2-7; D might be TRBD2 (6 bases). Germline loops: CDR1 LGHDT, CDR2 YNNKEL (reference sequence). V lost 4 bases and J 4 bases, leaving 20 bases between the germline ends. The CDR3 runs to 16 residues. The CDR3 DNA is TGTGCCAGCAGCCCTCGAGATGGGGGGAAGCCATACGAGCAGTACTTC. Protein: CASSPRDGGKPYEQYF.

The chain joins TRBV20-1 to TRBJ2-1, with 9 bases matching TRBD2. This CDR3 region has 16 residues. Germline V gene lookup returns CDR1 DFQATT and CDR2 SNEGSKA (reference sequence). V shed 6 bases, J shed 9 bases, and the junction held 18 bases outside the gene matches. CDR3 protein: CSAITRLAGVGSEQFF. DNA of the CDR3: TGCAGTGCCATCACTAGATTAGCGGGAGTAGGCAGTGAGCAGTTCTTC.

V and J are TRBV7-2 and TRBJ2-1, with 9 bases aligning to TRBD2. The CDR3 sequence is 14 residues long. CDR1 SGHTA and CDR2 FQGNSA come from the germline V gene. Trimming cost V 6 bases and J 4 bases; bases outside gene matches: 4. DNA for the CDR3: TGTGCCAGCAGTTTTAGCGGGGGATACAATGAGCAGTTCTTC. As protein: CASSFSGGYNEQFF. Supplemented by reference TRBV7-2 and TRBJ2-1, the full variable domain reads GAGVSQSPSNKVTEKGKDVELRCDPISGHTALYWYRQSLGQGLEFLIYFQGNSAPDKSGLPSDRFSAERTGGSVSTLTIQRTQQEDSAVYLCASSFSGGYNEQFFGPGTRLTVL.

This clonotype was detected ten times or more. This sequence joins TRBV2 and TRBJ2-5; no clear D gene. The length of the CDR3 is 13 residues. Deletions cut 4 bases from V and 5 bases from J, with 11 bases between. Germline CDR1 and CDR2: SNHLY and FYNNEI. CDR3 sequence: CASSGLVGETQYF. CDR3 in DNA: TGTGCCAGCAGTGGGCTAGTGGGTGAGACCCAGTACTTC.

About this clonotype itself: This may be a read error: a much more frequent sequence differs by one nucleotide. The chain has TRBV6-1 and TRBJ2-7; 8 bases agree with TRBD2. Near its end, the DNA agrees better with TRBJ2-1, so the J call may be wrong. This CDR3 spans 14 amino acids. CDR1 MNHNS and CDR2 SASEGT come from the germline V gene. In nucleotides, the CDR3 is TGTGCCAGCAGCTCCGTAGCGGGACCCTACGAGCAGTTCTTC. Amino acid sequence: CASSSVAGPYEQFF.

The chain carries TRBV29-1 and TRBJ2-3; either TRBD1 or TRBD2 may supply D (6 bases each). Germline CDR1 is SQVTM and CDR2 is ANQGSEA. Trimming stripped 7 bases from V and 5 bases from J, with 16 bases between. The CDR3 covers 13 residues. The CDR3 region has the DNA TGCAGCGCTTCTGGAGGGGGTTTAGATACGCAGTATTTT. It is translated as CSASGGGLDTQYF.

This rearrangement joins TRBV19 to TRBJ2-1, with 9 nucleotides matching TRBD1. From germline, CDR1 is LNHDA and CDR2 SQIVND (reference sequence). The CDR3 spans 16 residues. Trimming cost V 2 bases and J 3 bases; bases outside gene matches: 5. The CDR3 spells CASSIPGQGGYNEQFF. CDR3 DNA: TGTGCCAGTAGTATACCGGGACAGGGTGGCTACAATGAGCAGTTCTTC.

This clonotype was found many times. This chain joins TRBV5-1 and TRBJ2-7, with 12 bases matching TRBD2. CDR3 length: 16 residues. CDR1 is SGHRS, CDR2 YFSETQ, per germline. Germline trimming cut 4 bases from V and 1 base from J; bases unmatched to any gene: 6. CDR3 sequence: CASSPLAGGPSYEQYF. CDR3 coding DNA: TGCGCCAGCAGCCCCCTAGCGGGAGGGCCGTCCTACGAGCAGTACTTC.

This chain uses TRBV5-1 with TRBJ2-5, with 8 nucleotides matching TRBD1. There are 15 residues in the CDR3. Germline V gives CDR1 SGHRS, CDR2 YFSETQ. The ends lost 5 bases at V and 1 base at J; junction bases unmatched: 7. CDR3 DNA sequence: TGCGCCAGCAGGCGCACAGGGGGGATCCAAGAGACCCAGTACTTC. Protein sequence: CASRRTGGIQETQYF.

J is TRBJ2-5 and V is TRBV7-3; 8 bases are shared with TRBD1. This CDR3 contains 13 residues. Per germline, CDR1 SGHTA and CDR2 FQGTGA. With V trimmed by 5 bases and J by 7 bases, 6 bases remained unmatched. The CDR3 region has the DNA TGTGCCAGCAGCCATTCAGGGACAGGGACCCAGTACTTC. Translation: CASSHSGTGTQYF.

This clonotype has only a few counts. The V gene is TRBV20-1, the J gene TRBJ2-3; TRBD2 agrees at 14 bases. The germline CDR1 and CDR2 sequences are DFQATT and SNEGSKA (reference sequence). V lost 5 bases, J lost 2 bases, and 3 bases stayed unmatched. The CDR3 is 15 residues long. CDR3 sequence: CSAEGLAGDTDTQYF. CDR3 sequence (DNA): TGCAGTGCTGAGGGACTAGCGGGAGACACAGATACGCAGTATTTT.

This clonotype was seen ten or more times. The V and J genes are TRBV3-1 and TRBJ2-1; 7 bases map to TRBD2. The CDR3 has 13 amino acids. CDR1 is LGHDT, CDR2 YNNKEL, per germline (reference sequence). V trimming: 0 bases; J trimming: 12 bases; junction bases outside the gene matches: 5. The CDR3, as DNA: TGTGCCAGCAGCCAAGATTTGGCGGGGGTGCAGTTCTTC. Amino acids: CASSQDLAGVQFF.

V gene TRBV14 combines with J gene TRBJ2-1, with 8 bases identical to TRBD1. In germline, CDR1 is SGHDN, CDR2 FVKESK. With V trimmed by 1 base and J by 0 bases, 11 bases remained unmatched. The CDR3 totals 19 residues. CDR3 protein: CASSQGTRKGQGSYNEQFF. CDR3 nucleotides: TGTGCCAGCAGCCAAGGCACAAGGAAAGGACAGGGCTCCTACAATGAGCAGTTCTTC.

This clonotype has more than one count but fewer than ten. This chain connects TRBV12-3 or TRBV12-4 to TRBJ2-3, with 12 nucleotides matching TRBD2. CDR3 length equals 18 residues. V dropped 5 bases and J dropped 3; count of bases not matched to a gene: 12. CDR3 nucleotides: TGTGCCAGCAGTACCTCTTCTAGCGGGAGGGCCCCGACAGATACGCAGTATTTT. Translating it yields CASSTSSSGRAPTDTQYF.

In its sample, this clonotype was seen many times. The rearrangement links TRBV7-9 to TRBJ2-7; 7 bases match TRBD1. After removal of 5 bases from V and 4 bases from J, the junction contained 11 bases not matched to a gene. Germline lookup yields CDR1 SEHNR and CDR2 FQNEAQ (reference sequence). The CDR3 is 15 residues long. CDR3 nucleotide sequence: TGTGCCAGCAGCCCGACCCGGGACAGAATATACGAGCAGTACTTC. It specifies CASSPTRDRIYEQYF.

This clonotype occurred a few times. The chain recombines TRBV11-2 with TRBJ1-2; weak D call: TRBD1 (6 bases). Germline-derived CDR1 and CDR2 are SGHAT and FQNNGV. The CDR3 loop spans 15 amino acids. Trimming removed 1 base from V and 3 bases from J, with 12 bases in between. CDR3 nucleotide sequence: TGTGCCAGCAGCTTAGCCCTGGGACAAGACTATGGCTACACCTTC. Its translation: CASSLALGQDYGYTF.